Listed here is a single T cell receptor beta chain. Its antigen is not identified. Sequencing ends 3 residues short of the CDR3 end; the germline J gene provides the rest. TCR beta CDR3 amplified by multiplex PCR from approximately 1,200 ng genomic DNA. Using immunoSEQ multiplex PCR, the repertoire was profiled, and TCRdb retains in-frame clones only, with some absent. The table gives around 38,000 clones; the top ten clones make up about 7.3% of it. The data were taken from a study of T cells in women clearing cervical HPV infection. Looking at the study overall: Blood came at first lesion visit for cases, post-clearance for controls. Study-level points and caveats: Cases carried less TRBV6-7 than controls: approximately 0.1% versus 0.16%. CIN3+ cases had significantly higher TCR repertoire richness than controls, but evenness did not differ.

Germline V gene data show CDR1 as LGHNA and CDR2 as YNFKEQ. This CDR3 region has 15 residues. V lost 0 bases and J lost 4; bases outside the gene matches: 2. Sequenced input: blood buffy coat. This receptor was obtained from a woman aged 18 to 69 with a cervical HPV16 infection that either progressed to CIN3+ or cleared (not recorded which). The rearrangement uses TRBV4-2 and TRBJ2-3; 9 positions agree with TRBD2. The sequenced CDR3 bases are TGTGCCAGCAGCCAAGAGCGGGGGGGCCCAGATACG. Amino acids: CASSQERGGPDT. The entire CDR3 protein is CASSQERGGPDTQYF.